This TCR beta chain was documented in a study of CD8 T cells in ankylosing spondylitis. The CDR3 contains 15 residues. TCR beta libraries were made by quantitative 5'-RACE with molecular barcodes. One entry per CDR3 protein, called by TCRdb with MiXCR from the 5' RACE reads. The data show about 130,000 distinct CDR3 sequences, roughly 13% seen once. General study results and limits: For ankylosing spondylitis blood, a TCR beta motif of seven to nine highly homologous variants appeared characteristic. Earlier studies detected some motif variants in reactive arthritis synovial fluid and blood. Researchers reportedly found disease-linked clones significantly enriched in matched ankylosing spondylitis synovial fluid.

This clonotype was seen a handful of times. Its cognate antigen is unknown. This receptor was obtained from a female donor with ankylosing spondylitis or in good health (not recorded which). The chain couples TRBV21-1 to TRBJ2-3. TRBV21-1 is shown as a pseudogene. Sequenced input: blood, either unsorted or a sorted T cell fraction (not recorded which). The CDR3 coding sequence is TGTGCCAGCAGCGTCCAAGCCGGACCCACAGATACGCAGTATTTT. As protein: CASSVQAGPTDTQYF.